The text below deals with one T cell receptor beta chain. The germline gene is not matched at one end of the junction; a read error may be the cause. The identical CDR3 is also encoded by other nucleotide sequences in the sample. The data derive from a study of T cells in tuberculosis. After thawing and overnight rest, PBMC were stained with GMM-loaded CD1B tetramer, viability dye and anti-CD3 for sorting. CD1B tetramers were loaded with Rhodococcus equi-derived C32 glucose monomycolate. Tetramer-sorted PBMC had been CD14 monocyte-depleted before freezing. Assay: immunoSEQ multiplex PCR; the TCRdb copy retains only in-frame clones and omits some. The sample has tens of thousands of clones, about 76% seen once. The CDR3 runs to 13 residues. CDR1 is MNHEY and CDR2 is SVGAGI in the germline V gene.

Sequencing input: CD1b-GMM tetramer-negative cells sorted from PBMCs. The source is an adult woman with latent tuberculosis. The chain carries TRBV6-5 and TRBJ1-6; D is unresolved. In nucleotides, the CDR3 is TGTGCCAGCAGTTCCGAGGCAGATTCGCCCCTCCACTTT. It is translated as CASSSEADSPLHF.